The 25 T cell receptor beta chains reported below all come from one sample, sequenced in a study of OX40 agonist ivuxolimab in advanced cancers. Repertoires were generated with immunoSEQ multiplex PCR, while TCRdb's copy carries only in-frame clones and drops some. The table lists 40,000 to 45,000 clones, about four fifths of them singletons. The specimen comprised CD4+ or CD8+ T cells sorted from blood, sampled in a trial of the OX40 agonist ivuxolimab. All receptors come from an adult with an advanced solid tumor such as melanoma, head and neck, liver or kidney cancer.

The chain recombines TRBV5-1 with TRBJ2-3; 9 bases match TRBD1. V shed 2 bases, J shed 3 bases, and the junction held 4 bases outside the gene matches. This CDR3 has 15 amino acids. Germline CDR1 is SGHRS and CDR2 is YFSETQ. CDR3 amino acids: CASSFMDRGTDTQYF. The CDR3 DNA is TGCGCCAGCAGCTTCATGGACAGGGGAACAGATACGCAGTATTTT.

The chain carries TRBV7-6 and TRBJ2-3; D is perhaps TRBD2 (6 bases). This CDR3 is built from 16 residues. Trimming shortened V by 3 bases and J by 1 base, and 14 bases separated the two germline ends. CDR1 and CDR2 (germline): SGHVS, FNYEAQ. Written as DNA, the CDR3 is TGTGCCAGCAGCTTCCCAGATCCGGGGGGCACAGATACGCAGTATTTT. Protein product: CASSFPDPGGTDTQYF.

This rearrangement joins TRBV10-3 to TRBJ2-7; TRBD2 matches at 10 bases. The CDR3 totals 16 residues. The V gene end was trimmed by 4 bases and the J gene end by 2 bases; junction bases not matched to a gene: 8. CDR1 is ENHRY, CDR2 SYGVKD, per germline. In DNA, the CDR3 is TGTGCCATCAGTGGGGCTAGCGGGAGCCCCGCCTACGAGCAGTACTTC. Encoded protein: CAISGASGSPAYEQYF.

This sequence joins TRBV10-3 and TRBJ1-4, with D uncertain. CDR3 length: 11 amino acids. Trimming shortened V by 3 bases and J by 11 bases, and 7 bases separated the two germline ends. Germline values: CDR1 ENHRY, CDR2 SYGVKD. The CDR3 is CAISDGVKLFF. The CDR3 coding sequence is TGTGCCATCAGTGATGGGGTCAAACTGTTTTTT.

The chain has TRBV2 and TRBJ1-2; D not certain. CDR3 length: 12 amino acids. V shed 6 bases and J shed 14 bases, with 19 bases lying between them. In germline, CDR1 is SNHLY, CDR2 FYNNEI. The CDR3: CASSPAEYRETF. The DNA for the CDR3 is TGTGCCAGCAGCCCCGCAGAATACCGGGAGACCTTC.

This chain connects TRBV28 to TRBJ1-2, with a weak D call TRBD1 (6 bases). Trimming cost V 6 bases and J 3 bases, with 14 bases left between them. Germline CDR1 reads MDHEN; CDR2 reads SYDVKM. This CDR3 region has 14 residues. The CDR3 region is CASRGWGADYGYTF. The CDR3 nucleotides are TGTGCCAGCAGGGGTTGGGGGGCGGACTATGGCTACACCTTC.

As regards this clone: One junction end disagrees with the germline gene, perhaps due to a read error. The V and J genes are TRBV4-1 and TRBJ1-1; TRBD1 agrees at 8 bases. Germline CDR1 is MGHRA and CDR2 is YSYEKL. CDR3 size: 15 residues. As DNA, the CDR3 is TGCGCCAGCAGCCAAGAAGCAGGGGGCCCAACTGGAGCTTTCTTT. It encodes CASSQEAGGPTGAFF.

This clone was found a few times. The chain combines TRBV7-6 with TRBJ1-4; unclear D gene. This CDR3 is 16 amino acids long. Trimming left V 1 base short and J 0 bases short, with 9 bases between. Germline values: CDR1 SGHVS, CDR2 FNYEAQ. CDR3 sequence reads: CASSLGSEATNEKLFF. CDR3 in DNA: TGTGCCAGCAGCTTAGGGAGCGAAGCAACTAATGAAAAACTGTTTTTT.

The genes are TRBV7-8 and TRBJ1-2; no reliable D call. The CDR3 has 17 amino acids. Trimming pared 1 base from V and 3 bases from J, leaving 18 bases between. Germline V gene lookup returns CDR1 SGHVS and CDR2 FQNEAQ. CDR3 DNA: TGTGCCAGCAGCTTAGTGGCCTCCCGAAGGCAGGACTATGGCTACACCTTC. Translated: CASSLVASRRQDYGYTF.

The chain employs TRBV6-1 and TRBJ1-3; 9 nucleotides match TRBD1. With V trimmed by 2 bases and J by 4 bases, 6 bases remained unmatched. CDR1 and CDR2 from the germline V gene are MNHNS and SASEGT. This CDR3 contains 16 residues. The CDR3 loop reads CASSEYLGQGGNTIYF. CDR3 DNA sequence: TGTGCCAGCAGTGAATACCTGGGACAGGGCGGAAACACCATATATTTT.

The chain employs TRBV28 and TRBJ1-1, with no clear D. This CDR3 has 13 residues. Germline assignment: CDR1 MDHEN and CDR2 SYDVKM. Trimming shortened V by 3 bases and J by 0 bases, and 5 bases separated the two germline ends. The CDR3 nucleotides are TGTGCCAGCAGTTTGGGATTGAACACTGAAGCTTTCTTT. It codes for CASSLGLNTEAFF.

This clone was recorded once. The rearrangement joins TRBV9 to TRBJ2-3, with no clear D. The V gene lost 4 bases and the J gene lost 2 bases, with 8 bases spanning the gap. The CDR3 runs to 13 residues. Germline-derived CDR1 and CDR2 are SGDLS and YYNGEE. The DNA of the CDR3 is TGTGCCAGCAGCAGGGATTTCACAGATACGCAGTATTTT. It encodes CASSRDFTDTQYF.

J is TRBJ2-3 and V is TRBV19; TRBD1 is a possible D gene (6 bases). V lost 3 bases, J lost 4 bases, and 11 bases lay in between. The CDR3 totals 14 residues. Germline assignment: CDR1 LNHDA and CDR2 SQIVND (reference sequence). The CDR3 here is CASSITGTSDTQYF. As DNA, the CDR3 is TGTGCCAGTAGTATCACAGGGACATCAGATACGCAGTATTTT.

The chain uses TRBV5-1 and TRBJ1-5; 8 bases map to TRBD1. From germline, CDR1 is SGHRS and CDR2 YFSETQ. With V trimmed by 4 bases and J by 6 bases, 6 bases remained unmatched. The CDR3 length is 14 residues. The CDR3 DNA follows: TGCGCCAGCAGCCCGGGACAGGCGGGTCAGCCCCAGCATTTT. Its protein product is CASSPGQAGQPQHF.

The rearrangement uses TRBV28 and TRBJ1-4; D perhaps matches TRBD1 (5 bases). V was clipped by 5 bases and J by 3 bases, with 16 bases between them. The CDR3 is made up of 16 amino acids. The germline V gene has CDR1 MDHEN and CDR2 SYDVKM. CDR3 DNA: TGTGCCAGCAGTGCCTCCGGGACGGCGGCTAATGAAAAACTGTTTTTT. Its protein is CASSASGTAANEKLFF.

The V gene is TRBV14, the J gene TRBJ1-2; D uncertain. CDR3 length equals 14 residues. Germline lookup yields CDR1 SGHDN and CDR2 FVKESK. The V end was cut by 4 bases, the J end by 5 bases, with 14 bases between. The CDR3 region is CASSLNSAGYGYTF. CDR3 bases: TGTGCCAGCAGCCTAAACAGTGCGGGGTATGGCTACACCTTC.

The chain recombines TRBV28 with TRBJ2-7; TRBD1 matches at 10 bases. Trimming at V came to 3 bases and at J to 2 bases, leaving 1 base not matched to a gene. The CDR3 is 14 residues long. Per the germline V gene, CDR1 is MDHEN and CDR2 is SYDVKM. The CDR3 coding sequence is TGTGCCAGCAGTTTGGGACAGGGGCCCTACGAGCAGTACTTC. Amino acid sequence: CASSLGQGPYEQYF.

The V gene is TRBV27, the J gene TRBJ2-7; 12 nucleotides line up with TRBD2. Germline loops: CDR1 MNHEY, CDR2 SMNVEV (reference sequence). CDR3 length: 13 residues. After removal of 8 bases from V and 2 bases from J, the junction contained 1 base not matched to a gene. The CDR3 bases are TGTGCCAGCGGACTAGCGGGACCCTACGAGCAGTACTTC. Protein: CASGLAGPYEQYF.

This sequence joins TRBV6-5 and TRBJ1-2; D is unclear. This CDR3 spans 15 amino acids. The V end was cut by 7 bases, the J end by 5 bases, with 20 bases between. Germline-derived CDR1 and CDR2 are MNHEY and SVGAGI. In nucleotides, the CDR3 is TGTGCCAGCACCTCCCTAAGAGACGTCGCTTATGGCTACACCTTC. Translating gives CASTSLRDVAYGYTF.

The chain uses TRBV7-2 and TRBJ2-1; TRBD2 matches at 11 bases. CDR3 length: 16 residues. In germline, CDR1 is SGHTA, CDR2 FQGNSA. J was trimmed by 4 bases and V by 2 bases; bases with no gene match: 4. CDR3 bases: TGTGCCAGCAGCTTACCGGGGACTAGCGGTTACAATGAGCAGTTCTTC. Translated: CASSLPGTSGYNEQFF.

This clone appeared once. This rearrangement joins TRBV19 to TRBJ2-2; 11 bases are a match to TRBD2. The germline V gene has CDR1 LNHDA and CDR2 SQIVND (reference sequence). The CDR3 extends over 15 amino acids. V lost 4 bases, J lost 6 bases, and 4 bases stayed unmatched. The chain's CDR3 is CASSTTSGRAGELFF. Written as DNA, the CDR3 is TGTGCCAGTAGTACCACTAGCGGGAGAGCCGGGGAGCTGTTTTTT. Together with reference TRBV19 and TRBJ2-2, the CDR3 gives the full variable domain: DGGITQSPKYLFRKEGQNVTLSCEQNLNHDAMYWYRQDPGQGLRLIYYSQIVNDFQKGDIAEGYSVSREKKESFPLTVTSAQKNPTAFYLCASSTTSGRAGELFFGEGSRLTVL.

This chain links TRBV10-1 with TRBJ1-2; 7 bases fit TRBD1. Trimming cost V 0 bases and J 8 bases; bases outside gene matches: 3. Germline V CDR1 and CDR2: WNHNN, SYGVQD (reference sequence). The CDR3 runs to 13 residues. The CDR3 here is CASSESTGVGYTF. The CDR3 coding sequence is TGCGCCAGCAGTGAGTCTACAGGGGTAGGCTACACCTTC.

The V and J genes are TRBV11-2 and TRBJ1-2, with D unresolved. Trimming took 5 bases from V and 8 from J, leaving 12 bases between them. In germline, CDR1 is SGHAT, CDR2 FQNNGV. This CDR3 region has 12 residues. In DNA form, the CDR3 reads TGTGCCAGCAGCCCACTAACGGGGGGCTACACCTTC. Its protein is CASSPLTGGYTF. The variable domain in full, completed from reference TRBV11-2 and TRBJ1-2, reads EAGVAQSPRYKIIEKRQSVAFWCNPISGHATLYWYQQILGQGPKLLIQFQNNGVVDDSQLPKDRFSAERLKGVDSTLKIQPAKLEDSAVYLCASSPLTGGYTFGSGTRLTVV.

This clone was recorded once. The gene calls are TRBV6-5 and TRBJ2-1; 9 bases agree with TRBD2. This CDR3 spans 14 amino acids. CDR1 and CDR2 from the germline V gene are MNHEY and SVGAGI. The J segment lost 2 bases and the V segment lost 6 bases, leaving 2 bases of the junction unmatched. Here the CDR3 reads CASRRTSAYNEQFF. The CDR3 DNA reads as TGTGCCAGCAGGCGGACTAGCGCCTACAATGAGCAGTTCTTC.

In this sample, this clone turned up a few times. The rearrangement uses TRBV5-1 and TRBJ2-1; perhaps TRBD1 as D (6 bases). The V end lost 4 bases, the J end lost 5 bases, and 13 bases lay between the germline ends. CDR1 and CDR2 (germline): SGHRS, YFSETQ. The CDR3 is made up of 14 amino acids. CDR3 residues: CASSVQGTDNEQFF. In nucleotides, the CDR3 is TGCGCCAGCAGCGTTCAGGGGACCGACAATGAGCAGTTCTTC.